Sequencing of this T cell receptor beta chain was carried out in a study of quantifying T cell responses using KT2 cells. Study context: RNA was reverse transcribed with TCR alpha and beta constant-region primers.

This CDR3 comprises 15 residues. Between the trimmed V and J ends, which lost 7 bases and 4 bases, there was a span of 22 bases. Germline CDR1 reads SQVTM; CDR2 reads ANQGSEA. A range of KT2-to-PBMC ratios was made using fixed PBMC numbers. An oligo carrying a UMI was ligated to the cDNA 3' end. The first PCR ran three to four cycles with an equimolar RC1.1 and RC1.2 beta primer mix. TCRdb re-derived calls from the UMI-ligation and nested PCR reads in MiXCR, one entry per CDR3 protein. The sample has around 30,000 distinct CDR3 sequences, about 9.3% seen once. This clonotype was detected ten times or more.

The sequence came from a human donor. Sequencing input: PBMCs spiked with cells of the T cell clone KT2. The chain is built from TRBV29-1 and TRBJ1-2; TRBD1 might be the D (6 bases). CDR3 nucleotides: TGCAGCGCGTACTCCCAGGGGAGAAAGGCCTATGGCTACACCTTC. Translated: CSAYSQGRKAYGYTF.